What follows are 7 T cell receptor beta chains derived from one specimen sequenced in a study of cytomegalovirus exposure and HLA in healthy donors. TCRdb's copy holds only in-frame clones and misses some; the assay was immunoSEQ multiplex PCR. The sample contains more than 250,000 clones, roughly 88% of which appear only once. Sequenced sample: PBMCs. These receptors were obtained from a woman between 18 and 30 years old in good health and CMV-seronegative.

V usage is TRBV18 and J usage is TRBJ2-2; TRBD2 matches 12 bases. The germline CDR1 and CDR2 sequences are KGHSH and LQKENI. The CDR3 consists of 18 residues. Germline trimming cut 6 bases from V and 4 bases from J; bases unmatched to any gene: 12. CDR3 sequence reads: CASSRTSGTPTGTGELFF. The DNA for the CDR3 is TGTGCCAGCTCGAGGACTAGCGGGACACCTACGGGCACCGGGGAGCTGTTTTTT.

CDR3 sequence reads: CASSSRDRETQYF. CDR3 nucleotide sequence: TGTGCCAGCAGCTCCCGGGACAGGGAGACCCAGTACTTC. The chain couples TRBV7-9 to TRBJ2-5; 8 nucleotides agree with TRBD1. The CDR3 totals 13 residues. With 4 bases clipped from V and 5 bases from J, the junction kept 3 bases outside the gene matches. CDR1 is SEHNR and CDR2 is FQNEAQ in the germline V gene (reference sequence). Full variable domain (rest looked up from reference TRBV7-9 and TRBJ2-5): DTGVSQNPRHKITKRGQNVTFRCDPISEHNRLYWYRQTLGQGPEFLTYFQNEAQLEKSRLLSDRFSAERPKGSFSTLEIQRTEQGDSAMYLCASSSRDRETQYFGPGTRLLVL.

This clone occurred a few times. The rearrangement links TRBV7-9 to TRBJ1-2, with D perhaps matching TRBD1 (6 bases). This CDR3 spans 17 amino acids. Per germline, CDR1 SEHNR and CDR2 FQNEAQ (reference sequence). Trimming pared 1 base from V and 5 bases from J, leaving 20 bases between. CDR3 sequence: CASSLGAGDSAMYGYTF. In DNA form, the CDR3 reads TGTGCCAGCAGCTTAGGGGCAGGGGATAGTGCGATGTATGGCTACACCTTC.

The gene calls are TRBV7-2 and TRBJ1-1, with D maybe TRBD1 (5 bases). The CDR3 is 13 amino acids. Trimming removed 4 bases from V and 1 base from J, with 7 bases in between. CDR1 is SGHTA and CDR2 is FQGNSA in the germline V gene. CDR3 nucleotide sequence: TGTGCCAGCAGCTCAAGGGGGAACACTGAAGCTTTCTTT. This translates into CASSSRGNTEAFF.

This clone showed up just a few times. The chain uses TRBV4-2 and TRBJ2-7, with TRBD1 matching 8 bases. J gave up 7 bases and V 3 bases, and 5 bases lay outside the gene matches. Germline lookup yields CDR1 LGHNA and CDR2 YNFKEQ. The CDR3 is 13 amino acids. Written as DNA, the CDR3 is TGTGCCAGCAGCCAGACAGGGGAAGGTGAGCAGTACTTC. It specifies CASSQTGEGEQYF.

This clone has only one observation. The CDR3 DNA is TGCGCCAGCAGCCAAGAATCGGGGAATAACTATGGCTACACCTTC. It yields the protein CASSQESGNNYGYTF. The chain links TRBV4-3 to TRBJ1-2, with D uncertain. This CDR3 region has 15 residues. V was pared by 0 bases and J by 1 base, with 9 bases between. The germline V gene has CDR1 LGHNA and CDR2 YSLEER.

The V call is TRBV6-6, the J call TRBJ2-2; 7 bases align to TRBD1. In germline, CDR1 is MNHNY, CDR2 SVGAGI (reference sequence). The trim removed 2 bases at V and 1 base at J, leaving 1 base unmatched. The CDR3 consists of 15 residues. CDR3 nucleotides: TGTGCCAGCAGTTACCGACAGGGGAACACCGGGGAGCTGTTTTTT. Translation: CASSYRQGNTGELFF.